Listed here is a single T cell receptor beta chain. This clonotype was found a few times. The antigen it recognizes is unknown. No qualities accompany the bases; no much larger clone lies one base away. TCR beta CDR3 regions were amplified from RNA transcripts. The first round of RT-PCR for the TCR CDR3 was performed with the HTBI primer set and the Qiagen OneStep RT-PCR kit. A second multiplex PCR round built the libraries, followed by size selection and purification. Paired-end sequencing of the libraries was performed with 100 bp reads on an Illumina HiSeq2000. The authors' analysis ran thus. SOAPnuke was used to process the raw data, removing reads that contained adapters or uncalled bases, had a mean Phred below 15, or lacked an exact match to the constant primer or identifier. High-quality paired reads were merged with COPE v1.2.5, and unique nucleotide sequences were defined as clonotypes. MiTCR v1.1 was used to align the clonotypes against IMGT TRBV, TRBD and TRBJ reference segments. Analysis was restricted to V-J combinations with a frequency above 0.0001, which covered just over 98% of repertoires. A TCS score was defined as the ratio between F50 (clonal expansion) and ExV (chaos), using BLOSUM62-based TCRdist between CDR3 peptides within each V-J. Welch's t-statistics and random forest reduced roughly 540 V-J features to 10 to 15, which were used in a naive Bayes classifier (R e1071). The similarity between thyroid and blood repertoires was quantified using the Morisita-Horn index. In TCRdb, the public reads were trimmed at Q25 with fastp and aligned with MiXCR, with productive beta chains retained. Identical CDR3 protein sequences are pooled into one entry, listed with their most common genes and DNA. The authors' filters were not applied to this entry. Present in this sample are almost 600,000 distinct CDR3 sequences, around 46% of which were seen just once. Clones ranked in the top ten supply around 7.7% of the sample.

This entry is derived from a study of T cells in Graves' hyperthyroidism and ophthalmopathy (dated by TCRdb to between 2019 and 2020). General notes on the study: To identify TCR V-J signatures that set the groups apart, the researchers used a discovery cohort of 100 patients, made up of fewer than 50 with Graves' ophthalmopathy and about 60 with stable Graves' hyperthyroidism. An independent validation cohort of fewer than 20 hyperthyroidism patients and 17 patients who later progressed to ophthalmopathy tested prospective prediction of ophthalmopathy. For training and testing, the 100 or so patients in the discovery cohort were randomly divided in a 7:3 ratio. Thyroid tissue and blood T-cell repertoires from six Graves' hyperthyroidism patients were also compared in the study. Following sampling, methimazole starting at 30 mg daily was given to hyperthyroidism patients, and high-dose intravenous methylprednisolone was given to ophthalmopathy patients. The paper reports TCR Vbeta CDR3 sequencing of 135 peripheral blood samples: 43 ophthalmopathy, approximately 74 hyperthyroidism and some 17 progressor patients.

A patient counted as having stable Graves' hyperthyroidism if no progression to ophthalmopathy occurred over 18 months of follow-up. Hyperthyroidism patients were newly diagnosed, had a disease duration of under 2 months, and were aged 18 to 65 years. Any patient with an uncontrolled infection, another autoimmune disease, pregnancy or lactation was excluded. Diagnoses relied on clinical symptoms, serum thyroxine and TRAb, thyroid ultrasound and orbital computed tomography. Total RNA was extracted using Trizol reagent, and RNA quality was assessed on an Agilent 2100 Bioanalyzer. The full study reports these points: In validation, progression to ophthalmopathy was predicted by the model with roughly 69% sensitivity and 72% to 80% specificity, a median of approximately 6.5 months before onset. In cross-validation, a model built on a 13 V-J signature told ophthalmopathy apart from stable hyperthyroidism with approximately 90% sensitivity and around 81% specificity, and in testing the same model reached 80%/75%. Sample size was not statistically predetermined, and investigators were not blinded to group allocation. Most expanded thyroid clonotypes (frequency above 0.001) were also detected in blood, suggesting blood repertoires may reflect thyroid immune responses.

Trimming leaves V shorter by 4 bases and J shorter by 5 bases, with the junction holding 12 bases beyond the gene matches. From the cysteine up to the phenylalanine, the CDR3 has a length of 18 residues. Just CDR3 DNA is preserved here, 54 bases in frame from base 1. Taken from the germline V gene, the CDR1 and CDR2 loops are MGHRA and YSYEKL. Sequencing was done on a sample of peripheral blood or thyroid tissue (not recorded which). This clonotype originated in a young woman with Graves' hyperthyroidism. The chain links TRBV4-1 with TRBJ2-5; the central 14 bases match TRBD2. The CDR3 amino acid sequence is: CASSLSGLAGGYRETQYF. The DNA sequence is as follows: TGCGCCAGCAGCCTCTCAGGACTAGCGGGAGGTTATAGGGAGACCCAGTACTTC.